This paragraph reports one T cell receptor beta chain. The antigen remains unidentified. The data originate from a study of T cell repertoires in cytomegalovirus infection. Whole-study context: It can be stated that public TCR beta signatures indicated CMV infection as well as a matching HLA type. General observations from the study: What dominated the ex vivo response were HLA-C-restricted CMV-specific TCR beta clonotypes.

CDR1 is SGHDN and CDR2 is FVKESK in the germline V gene. CDR3 length: 14 residues. Trimming took off 1 base at V and 3 bases at J, with 9 bases between the two ends. TCRdb passed the reads through MiXCR, listing each CDR3 protein once. The repertoire holds some 680,000 distinct CDR3 sequences, with 35% as singletons. The chain joins TRBV14 to TRBJ1-2, with D unclear. Sequenced sample: PBMCs. The clonotype was recovered from a human donor in good health (CMV status not recorded). Some clones in this sample may be carry-over from other donors' samples. CDR3 region: CASSQVWADYGYTF. DNA for the CDR3: TGTGCCAGCAGCCAAGTCTGGGCGGACTATGGCTACACCTTC.